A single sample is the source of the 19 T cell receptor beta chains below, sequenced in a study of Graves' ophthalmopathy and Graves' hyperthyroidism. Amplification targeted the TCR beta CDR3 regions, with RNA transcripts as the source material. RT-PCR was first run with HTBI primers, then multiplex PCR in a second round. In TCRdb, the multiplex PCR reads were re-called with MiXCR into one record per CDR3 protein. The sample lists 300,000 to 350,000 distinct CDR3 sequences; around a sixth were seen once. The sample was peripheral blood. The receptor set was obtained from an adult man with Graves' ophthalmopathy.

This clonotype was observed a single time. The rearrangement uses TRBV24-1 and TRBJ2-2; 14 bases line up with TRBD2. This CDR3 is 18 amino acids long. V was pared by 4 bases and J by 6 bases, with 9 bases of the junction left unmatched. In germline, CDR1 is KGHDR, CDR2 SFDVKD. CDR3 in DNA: TGTGCCACCAGTGACCCCTGGCGGACTAGCGGGAGGTCCGGGGAGCTGTTTTTT. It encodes CATSDPWRTSGRSGELFF.

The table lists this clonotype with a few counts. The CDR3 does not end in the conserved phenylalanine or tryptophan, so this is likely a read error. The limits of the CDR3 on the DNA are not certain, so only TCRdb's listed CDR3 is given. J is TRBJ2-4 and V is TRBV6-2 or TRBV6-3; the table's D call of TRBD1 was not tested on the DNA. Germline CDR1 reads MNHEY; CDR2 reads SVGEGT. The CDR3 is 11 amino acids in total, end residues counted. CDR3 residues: CASTSGGGIAL.

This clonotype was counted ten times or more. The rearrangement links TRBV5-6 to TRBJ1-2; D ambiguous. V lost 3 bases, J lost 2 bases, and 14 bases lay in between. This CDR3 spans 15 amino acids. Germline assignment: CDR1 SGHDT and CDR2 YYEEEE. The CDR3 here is CASSSAPGNNYGYTF. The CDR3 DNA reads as TGTGCCAGCAGCTCTGCGCCGGGGAACAACTATGGCTACACCTTC.

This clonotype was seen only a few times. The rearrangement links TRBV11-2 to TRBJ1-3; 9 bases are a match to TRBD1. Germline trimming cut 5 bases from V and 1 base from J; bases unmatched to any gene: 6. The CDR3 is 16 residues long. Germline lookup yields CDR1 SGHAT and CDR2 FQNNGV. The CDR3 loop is CASSLRQGGSGNTIYF. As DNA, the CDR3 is TGTGCCAGCAGCCTACGACAGGGGGGGTCTGGAAACACCATATATTTT.

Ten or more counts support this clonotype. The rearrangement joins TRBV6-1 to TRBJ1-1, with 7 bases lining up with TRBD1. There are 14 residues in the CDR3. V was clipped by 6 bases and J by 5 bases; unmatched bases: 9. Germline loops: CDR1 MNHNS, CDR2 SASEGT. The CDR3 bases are TGTGCCAGCAGCCGAAGTACAGGGGTAACTGAAGCTTTCTTT. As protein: CASSRSTGVTEAFF.

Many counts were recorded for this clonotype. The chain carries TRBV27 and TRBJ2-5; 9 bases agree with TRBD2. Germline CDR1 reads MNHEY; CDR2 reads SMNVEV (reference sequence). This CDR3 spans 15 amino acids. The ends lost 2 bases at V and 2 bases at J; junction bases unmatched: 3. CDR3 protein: CASSLQRGVQETQYF. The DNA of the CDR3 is TGTGCCAGCAGTTTACAGCGGGGGGTTCAAGAGACCCAGTACTTC.

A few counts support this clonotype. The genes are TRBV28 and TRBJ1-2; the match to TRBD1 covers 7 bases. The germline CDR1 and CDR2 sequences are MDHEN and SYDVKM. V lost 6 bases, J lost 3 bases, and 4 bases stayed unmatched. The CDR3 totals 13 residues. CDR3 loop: CASRAGTDYGYTF. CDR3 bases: TGTGCCAGCAGGGCAGGGACAGACTATGGCTACACCTTC.

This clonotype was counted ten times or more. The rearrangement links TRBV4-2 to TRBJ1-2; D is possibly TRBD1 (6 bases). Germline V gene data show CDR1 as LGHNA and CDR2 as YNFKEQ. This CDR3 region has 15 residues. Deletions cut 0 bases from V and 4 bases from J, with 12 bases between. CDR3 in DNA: TGTGCCAGCAGCCAAGAGGTCAGGGGACCCTATGGCTACACCTTC. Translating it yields CASSQEVRGPYGYTF.

CDR3 region: CASSYSAGAETQYF. The CDR3 DNA sequence: TGTGCCAGCAGTTACTCCGCCGGGGCCGAGACCCAGTACTTC. This chain joins TRBV6-5 and TRBJ2-5; D is tentatively TRBD1 or TRBD2 (5 bases each). Trimming removed 0 bases at V and 5 bases at J, with 10 bases between. Germline CDR1 MNHEY, CDR2 SVGAGI. The CDR3 length is 14 residues.

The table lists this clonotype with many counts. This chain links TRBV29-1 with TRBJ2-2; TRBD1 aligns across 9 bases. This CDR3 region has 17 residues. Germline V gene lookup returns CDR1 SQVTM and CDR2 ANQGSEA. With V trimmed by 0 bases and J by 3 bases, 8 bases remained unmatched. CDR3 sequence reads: CSVEERSRTGDTGELFF. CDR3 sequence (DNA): TGCAGCGTTGAAGAGCGGTCCCGGACAGGGGACACCGGGGAGCTGTTTTTT.

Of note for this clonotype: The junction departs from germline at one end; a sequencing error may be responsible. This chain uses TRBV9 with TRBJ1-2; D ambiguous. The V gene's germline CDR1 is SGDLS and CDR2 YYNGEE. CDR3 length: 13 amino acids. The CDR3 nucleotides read TGTGCCAGCAGCCTGATCAGCAGCTATGGCTACATCTTC. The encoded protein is CASSLISSYGYIF.

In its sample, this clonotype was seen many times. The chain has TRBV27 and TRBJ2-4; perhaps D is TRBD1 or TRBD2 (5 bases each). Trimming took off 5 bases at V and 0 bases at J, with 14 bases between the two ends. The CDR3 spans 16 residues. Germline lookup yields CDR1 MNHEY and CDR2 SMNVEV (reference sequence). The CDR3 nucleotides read TGTGCCAGCAGTAAACACACCGGGACAGCCAAAAACATTCAGTACTTC. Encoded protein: CASSKHTGTAKNIQYF.

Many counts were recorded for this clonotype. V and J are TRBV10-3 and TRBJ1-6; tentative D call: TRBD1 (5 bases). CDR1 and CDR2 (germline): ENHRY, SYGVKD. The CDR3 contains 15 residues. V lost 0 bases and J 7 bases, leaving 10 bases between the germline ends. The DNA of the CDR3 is TGTGCCATCAGTGAGTCGAGGGGTTGGAATTCACCCCTCCACTTT. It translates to CAISESRGWNSPLHF.

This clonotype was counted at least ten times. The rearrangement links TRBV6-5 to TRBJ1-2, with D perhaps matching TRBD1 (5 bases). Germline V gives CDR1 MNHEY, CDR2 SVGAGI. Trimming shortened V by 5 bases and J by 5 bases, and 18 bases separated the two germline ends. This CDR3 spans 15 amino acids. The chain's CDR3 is CASSPRVGGRYGYTF. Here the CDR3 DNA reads TGTGCCAGCAGTCCTCGGGTTGGGGGGAGATATGGCTACACCTTC.

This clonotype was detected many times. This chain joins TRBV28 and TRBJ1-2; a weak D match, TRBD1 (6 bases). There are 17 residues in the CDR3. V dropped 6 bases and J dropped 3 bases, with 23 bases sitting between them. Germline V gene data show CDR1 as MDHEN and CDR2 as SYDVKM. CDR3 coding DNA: TGTGCCAGCAGCGGGGGCTATAGACAGGAGATGTACTATGGCTACACCTTC. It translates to CASSGGYRQEMYYGYTF.

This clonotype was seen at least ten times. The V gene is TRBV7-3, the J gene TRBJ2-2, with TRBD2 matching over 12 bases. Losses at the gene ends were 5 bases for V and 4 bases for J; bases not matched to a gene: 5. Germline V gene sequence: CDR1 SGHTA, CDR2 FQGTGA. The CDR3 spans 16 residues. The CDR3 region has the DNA TGTGCCAGCAGCCCGTCACTAGCGGGAGGCACCGGGGAGCTGTTTTTT. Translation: CASSPSLAGGTGELFF.

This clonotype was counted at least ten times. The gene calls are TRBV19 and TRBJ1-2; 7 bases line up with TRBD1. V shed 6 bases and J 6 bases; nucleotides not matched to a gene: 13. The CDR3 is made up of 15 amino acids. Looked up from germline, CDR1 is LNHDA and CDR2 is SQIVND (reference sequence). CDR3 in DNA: TGTGCCAGTAGCCCCCAGACAGGGTTGGTCAATGGCTACACCTTC. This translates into CASSPQTGLVNGYTF.

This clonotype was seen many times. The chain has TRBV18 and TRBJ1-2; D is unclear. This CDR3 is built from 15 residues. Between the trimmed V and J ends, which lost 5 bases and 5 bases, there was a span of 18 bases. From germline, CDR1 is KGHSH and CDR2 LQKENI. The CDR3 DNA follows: TGTGCCAGCTCATACTACTACGGGTACGGTTATGGCTACACCTTC. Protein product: CASSYYYGYGYGYTF.

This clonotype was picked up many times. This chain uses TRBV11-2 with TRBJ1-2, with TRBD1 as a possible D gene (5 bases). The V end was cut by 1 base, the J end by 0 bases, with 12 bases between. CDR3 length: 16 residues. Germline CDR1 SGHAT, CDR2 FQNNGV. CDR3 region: CASSLGQNPANYGYTF. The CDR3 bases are TGTGCCAGCAGCTTAGGACAGAACCCAGCTAACTATGGCTACACCTTC.